This TCR beta chain was recovered during a study of blood T cell repertoires in COVID-19. Whole-study context: The study drew acute and convalescent COVID-19 samples from the United States, Italy and Spain. T cells, B-cell-depleted T cells, or PBMCs supplied cDNA or gDNA.

This CDR3 contains 15 residues. The germline gives CDR1 SGHRS, CDR2 YFSETQ. Losses at the gene ends were 2 bases for V and 8 bases for J; bases not matched to a gene: 9. This clone was seen more than once but under ten times. In the authors' workflow: Estimates of nucleated cell counts were drawn from the amplification of reference gene primers. The table came from immunoSEQ multiplex PCR; TCRdb's copy has only in-frame clones and leaves some out. D and trimming were read from the DNA, whereas the V and J calls and clone size are those reported in that table. The data contain 100,000 or so clones, about 90% of them singletons.

The rearrangement links TRBV5-1 to TRBJ1-4; 7 positions agree with TRBD1. The sequencing sample was made of peripheral blood. This clonotype was obtained from a man aged 45 to 65 with acute or convalescent COVID-19. This chain's CDR3 is CASSLSPQGREKLFF. In DNA form, the CDR3 reads TGCGCCAGCAGCTTATCACCACAGGGGCGGGAAAAACTGTTTTTT. The full variable domain, its missing parts supplied by reference TRBV5-1 and TRBJ1-4, is KAGVTQTPRYLIKTRGQQVTLSCSPISGHRSVSWYQQTPGQGLQFLFEYFSETQRNKGNFPGRFSGRQFSNSRSEMNVSTLELGDSALYLCASSLSPQGREKLFFGSGTQLSVL.